Below are 19 T cell receptor beta chains sequenced from a single sample in a study of blood T cell repertoires in COVID-19. TCRdb's table, derived via immunoSEQ multiplex PCR, lists solely in-frame clones and lacks some. Seen here are fewer than 150,000 clones, about 91% observed once, and the top ten hold around a quarter. Sample: peripheral blood. These receptors all stem from a human donor in a cohort sampled during active COVID-19.

V and J are TRBV11-2 and TRBJ1-1; tentatively, D is TRBD1 (5 bases). The germline V gene encodes CDR1 SGHAT and CDR2 FQNNGV. V lost 5 bases and J lost 1, with 11 bases in between. This CDR3 spans 14 amino acids. CDR3 nucleotides: TGTGCCAGCAGCCCTTGGACAAAGAACACTGAAGCTTTCTTT. It codes for CASSPWTKNTEAFF.

A word on this clone: Other DNA sequences within the sample encode an identical CDR3. The chain has TRBV19 and TRBJ1-6, with D tentatively TRBD1 (5 bases). The CDR3 is 14 amino acids. Trimming shortened V by 4 bases and J by 4 bases, and 8 bases separated the two germline ends. Germline-derived CDR1 and CDR2 are LNHDA and SQIVND (reference sequence). The CDR3 loop reads CASSTGGYNSPLHF. Written as DNA, the CDR3 is TGTGCCAGTAGTACCGGGGGTTATAATTCACCCCTCCACTTT.

The chain employs TRBV19 and TRBJ1-5; D not certain. V was clipped by 7 bases and J by 5 bases, with 15 bases between them. CDR1 is LNHDA and CDR2 is SQIVND in the germline V gene (reference sequence). This CDR3 is 14 amino acids long. CDR3 protein: CASTNEGGYQPQHF. The CDR3 DNA is TGTGCCAGTACCAATGAGGGAGGGTATCAGCCCCAGCATTTT.

This sequence joins TRBV2 and TRBJ1-3; D is unclear. The ends were cut back, 4 bases at V and 4 bases at J, with 5 bases in the middle. The germline V gene has CDR1 SNHLY and CDR2 FYNNEI. The CDR3 loop spans 12 amino acids. The CDR3 region has the DNA TGTGCCAGCAGTGCCGGGGGAAACACCATATATTTT. Protein product: CASSAGGNTIYF.

The rearrangement links TRBV12-3 or TRBV12-4 to TRBJ1-3; D gene ambiguous. With 2 bases removed from V and 7 bases from J, the gap between germline ends came to 9 bases. CDR3 length: 13 amino acids. The CDR3 DNA reads TGTGCCAGCAGTTTAATTTCCAGGAACACCATATATTTT. Translated, it gives CASSLISRNTIYF.

V is TRBV6-2 or TRBV6-3 and J is TRBJ2-5, with D possibly matching TRBD1 (5 bases). V shed 0 bases and J shed 5 bases, with 13 bases lying between them. Germline loops: CDR1 MNHEY, CDR2 SVGEGT. The CDR3 loop spans 15 amino acids. CDR3 sequence reads: CASSYSGLTRETQYF. CDR3 coding DNA: TGTGCCAGCAGTTACTCGGGGCTTACAAGGGAGACCCAGTACTTC.

The chain uses TRBV13 and TRBJ2-7, with D perhaps matching TRBD2 (6 bases). The germline CDR1 and CDR2 sequences are PRHDT and FYEKMQ (reference sequence). This CDR3 spans 12 amino acids. V lost 5 bases and J lost 1, with 6 bases in between. The CDR3 DNA follows: TGTGCCAGCAGCGGGGGGTCCTACGAGCAGTACTTC. It encodes CASSGGSYEQYF. Together with reference TRBV13 and TRBJ2-7, the CDR3 gives the full variable domain: AAGVIQSPRHLIKEKRETATLKCYPIPRHDTVYWYQQGPGQDPQFLISFYEKMQSDKGSIPDRFSAQQFSDYHSELNMSSLELGDSALYFCASSGGSYEQYFGPGTRLTVT.

The rearrangement joins TRBV2 to TRBJ1-4; a possible D gene is TRBD1 (6 bases). Germline V gene lookup returns CDR1 SNHLY and CDR2 FYNNEI. CDR3 length: 14 amino acids. Trimming took off 6 bases at V and 4 bases at J, with 12 bases between the two ends. CDR3: CASSLTGVNEKLFF. CDR3 DNA: TGTGCCAGCAGCCTGACAGGAGTTAATGAAAAACTGTTTTTT.

The rearrangement joins TRBV5-6 to TRBJ2-7; weak D call: TRBD1 (6 bases). There are 13 residues in the CDR3. Trimming removed 2 bases at V and 0 bases at J, with 6 bases between. Germline assignment: CDR1 SGHDT and CDR2 YYEEEE. CDR3 sequence reads: CASSFRGSYEQYF. CDR3 nucleotide sequence: TGTGCCAGCAGCTTCAGGGGCTCCTACGAGCAGTACTTC.

The CDR3, as DNA: TGTGCCAGCAGCTTCGGACAGGGACTAGGACTAGCGGGGGGCCAGTACTTC. Translation: CASSFGQGLGLAGGQYF. The chain has TRBV7-9 and TRBJ2-7, with 14 bases matching TRBD2. Germline trimming cut 3 bases from V and 10 bases from J; bases unmatched to any gene: 14. Germline CDR1 SEHNR, CDR2 FQNEAQ (reference sequence). This CDR3 is built from 17 residues.

This clone was detected once. This chain joins TRBV15 and TRBJ1-2; TRBD1 matches at 9 bases. The CDR3 is 15 amino acids. Germline V lookup: CDR1 LNHNV, CDR2 YYDKDF (reference sequence). V shed 0 bases, J shed 6 bases, and the junction held 5 bases outside the gene matches. The CDR3: CATSRDFGTGHGYTF. CDR3 in DNA: TGTGCCACCAGCAGAGATTTTGGGACAGGGCATGGCTACACCTTC.

The rearrangement uses TRBV11-2 and TRBJ2-1, with 9 bases fitting TRBD1. Germline V gives CDR1 SGHAT, CDR2 FQNNGV. V shed 3 bases, J shed 4 bases, and the junction held 10 bases outside the gene matches. CDR3 size: 17 residues. CDR3 protein: CASSFIWGDRAYNEQFF. In DNA form, the CDR3 reads TGTGCCAGCAGCTTTATATGGGGGGACAGGGCTTACAATGAGCAGTTCTTC.

This rearrangement joins TRBV13 to TRBJ1-6, with 7 bases fitting TRBD1. Germline trimming cut 2 bases from V and 7 bases from J; bases unmatched to any gene: 5. There are 15 residues in the CDR3. Germline CDR1 is PRHDT and CDR2 is FYEKMQ (reference sequence). The CDR3 DNA reads TGTGCCAGCAGCTTACTACAGGGGAGGAATTCACCCCTCCACTTT. This gives the protein CASSLLQGRNSPLHF.

The gene calls are TRBV7-9 and TRBJ2-5; 11 positions match TRBD2. Losses at the gene ends were 5 bases for V and 10 bases for J; bases not matched to a gene: 9. The germline CDR1 and CDR2 sequences are SEHNR and FQNEAQ (reference sequence). This CDR3 is 14 amino acids long. The CDR3 DNA follows: TGTGCCAGCAGCACCCTGGTAGCGGGGGGGCTCCAGTACTTC. This sequence encodes CASSTLVAGGLQYF.

CDR3 loop: CASSLQAGGPYEQYF. The CDR3 region has the DNA TGTGCCAGCAGCTTACAAGCGGGGGGCCCATACGAGCAGTACTTC. The rearrangement uses TRBV7-8 and TRBJ2-7; 9 bases fit TRBD2. The trim removed 2 bases at V and 4 bases at J, leaving 6 bases unmatched. Germline CDR1 and CDR2: SGHVS and FQNEAQ. This CDR3 spans 15 amino acids.

This sequence joins TRBV25-1 and TRBJ1-4; TRBD1 matches 10 bases. V dropped 4 bases and J dropped 8; count of bases not matched to a gene: 4. CDR1 is MGHDK, CDR2 SYGVNS, per germline. The CDR3 loop spans 14 amino acids. The CDR3 DNA follows: TGTGCCAGCAGTGGACAGGGGGCTCGAGAAAAACTGTTTTTT. Encoded protein: CASSGQGAREKLFF.

This rearrangement joins TRBV10-3 to TRBJ2-1; no reliable D call. The CDR3 length is 12 residues. Between the trimmed V and J ends, which lost 10 bases and 4 bases, there was a span of 11 bases. Germline loops: CDR1 ENHRY, CDR2 SYGVKD. The CDR3 protein is CATAPRYNEQFF. CDR3 nucleotide sequence: TGTGCCACCGCACCTAGATACAATGAGCAGTTCTTC.

CDR3 in DNA: TGTGCCAGCAGCCAAGAACTAGCGCGTGCTGGGGGGACCCAGTACTTC. Its protein is CASSQELARAGGTQYF. The chain links TRBV14 to TRBJ2-5; 7 bases line up with TRBD2. The J segment lost 7 bases and the V segment lost 0 bases, leaving 11 bases of the junction unmatched. This CDR3 is built from 16 residues. Germline V lookup: CDR1 SGHDN, CDR2 FVKESK.

This chain uses TRBV4-1 with TRBJ1-3; 7 bases are a match to TRBD1. Looked up from germline, CDR1 is MGHRA and CDR2 is YSYEKL. Losses at the gene ends were 5 bases for V and 0 bases for J; bases not matched to a gene: 13. The length of the CDR3 is 18 residues. The CDR3 nucleotides read TGCGCCAGCAGCTATTCGGGACAGACTTCCCTCTCTGGAAACACCATATATTTT. Its translation: CASSYSGQTSLSGNTIYF.